This T cell receptor (beta chain) derives from a study of blood T cell repertoires in COVID-19. Study-wide background: COVID-19 samples collected from the United States, Italy and Spain covered acute and convalescent phases. The cDNA or gDNA used as material had been derived from T cells, B-cell-depleted T cells, or PBMCs.

Profiling relied on immunoSEQ multiplex PCR, and the TCRdb table lists in-frame clones only, not all of them. Of around 130,000 clones in the sample, about four fifths are singletons; the top ten hold 3.4%. Per germline, CDR1 MGHDK and CDR2 SYGVNS. V was shortened by 0 bases and J by 1 base, with 6 bases between the two germline ends. The CDR3 runs 14 residues. The chain recombines TRBV25-1 with TRBJ1-2; D not certain. Input material: PBMCs or T cells enriched from blood (not recorded which). This receptor was identified in a woman in her 50s with acute COVID-19. The CDR3 DNA sequence: TGTGCCAGCAGTGAATATGCGGATAACTATGGCTACACCTTC. Amino acids: CASSEYADNYGYTF.